One sample yielded the 17 T cell receptor beta chains listed below, sequenced in a study of technical replicates of blood from several donors. Assay used: immunoSEQ multiplex PCR; TCRdb lists only in-frame clones, some missing. The profile shows about 100,000 clones, 85% to 95% of them singletons. Source material: T cells isolated from PBMCs. The source is a human donor in good health.

The chain joins TRBV7-9 to TRBJ1-4; a possible D gene is TRBD1 (6 bases). V lost 7 bases to trimming and J lost 8 bases, with 11 bases between them. Per germline, CDR1 SEHNR and CDR2 FQNEAQ (reference sequence). The CDR3 totals 12 residues. CDR3 sequence (DNA): TGTGCCAGCACCCCAACAGGGGAAAAACTGTTTTTT. It specifies CASTPTGEKLFF.

CDR3 protein: CASSLVHPDFTDTQYF. The CDR3 bases are TGTGCCAGCAGCTTAGTGCATCCGGACTTCACAGATACGCAGTATTTT. The chain joins TRBV11-2 to TRBJ2-3; D is possibly TRBD2 (5 bases). The V gene lost 1 base and the J gene lost 2 bases, with 13 bases spanning the gap. The CDR3 runs to 16 residues. Germline loops: CDR1 SGHAT, CDR2 FQNNGV.

The rearrangement joins TRBV5-1 to TRBJ2-1; 12 bases agree with TRBD2. With V trimmed by 0 bases and J by 4 bases, 2 bases remained unmatched. The CDR3 is 16 residues long. Germline assignment: CDR1 SGHRS and CDR2 YFSETQ. For the CDR3, the DNA is TGCGCCAGCAGCTTGGGGACTAGCGGGGCATACAATGAGCAGTTCTTC. Translation: CASSLGTSGAYNEQFF.

This chain connects TRBV18 to TRBJ2-7, with D possibly being TRBD2 (5 bases). The CDR3 covers 15 residues. Germline V gene lookup returns CDR1 KGHSH and CDR2 LQKENI. The germline V and J ends were trimmed by 2 bases and 0 bases, with 11 bases remaining between them. This chain's CDR3 is CASSPGSSSSYEQYF. Written as DNA, the CDR3 is TGTGCCAGCTCACCAGGTTCTAGCAGCTCCTACGAGCAGTACTTC.

The chain carries TRBV7-6 and TRBJ2-1, with TRBD2 matching over 11 bases. The junction had 10 bases not matched to a gene; V was cut back by 0 bases and J by 9 bases. Germline V gene data show CDR1 as SGHVS and CDR2 as FNYEAQ. The CDR3 is 17 residues long. The CDR3 loop is CASSLASGRAGAGEQFF. Written as DNA, the CDR3 is TGTGCCAGCAGCTTAGCTAGCGGGAGGGCCGGAGCCGGTGAGCAGTTCTTC.

The chain combines TRBV27 with TRBJ2-7; the D gene is possibly TRBD2 (6 bases). With 10 bases removed from V and 0 bases from J, the gap between germline ends came to 13 bases. Germline V gene lookup returns CDR1 MNHEY and CDR2 SMNVEV (reference sequence). The CDR3 length is 13 residues. CDR3 in amino acids: CATTSGGSYEQYF. In DNA, the CDR3 is TGTGCCACCACCTCCGGGGGCTCCTACGAGCAGTACTTC.

The chain is built from TRBV11-3 and TRBJ1-2, with no clear D. Germline V gene data show CDR1 as SGHNT and CDR2 as YENEEA. V gave up 0 bases and J gave up 2 bases, with 10 bases separating them. The CDR3 is made up of 15 amino acids. The CDR3 loop is CASSLEGGMNYGYTF. The DNA for the CDR3 is TGTGCCAGCAGCTTAGAGGGAGGGATGAACTATGGCTACACCTTC.

The chain links TRBV9 to TRBJ1-1, with 7 positions matching TRBD1. The germline gives CDR1 SGDLS, CDR2 YYNGEE. The CDR3 length is 17 residues. Losses at the gene ends were 1 base for V and 7 bases for J; bases not matched to a gene: 16. The CDR3 DNA sequence: TGTGCCAGCAGCGTAAACCTGAACAGGGGATTAAATAGTGAAGCTTTCTTT. Translating gives CASSVNLNRGLNSEAFF.

The count of this clone is one. This chain uses TRBV5-1 with TRBJ1-4; TRBD1 is a possible D gene (5 bases). The CDR3 is 16 residues long. Trimming shortened V by 0 bases and J by 8 bases, and 17 bases separated the two germline ends. CDR1 is SGHRS, CDR2 YFSETQ, per germline. The DNA for the CDR3 is TGCGCCAGCAGCTTGGGGGGGGTGGCGGCCTCGGAAAAACTGTTTTTT. Amino acids: CASSLGGVAASEKLFF.

The CDR3 is CASSDLTGSGANVLTF. DNA of the CDR3: TGTGCCAGCAGTGATTTAACAGGGTCTGGGGCCAACGTCCTGACTTTC. The chain carries TRBV25-1 and TRBJ2-6; perhaps TRBD1 as D (6 bases). The CDR3 sequence is 16 residues long. V was pared by 3 bases and J by 1 base, with 10 bases between. The germline CDR1 and CDR2 sequences are MGHDK and SYGVNS.

Worth noting for this clone: Compared with germline, one end of the junction differs, possibly owing to a read error. The chain recombines TRBV6-6 with TRBJ1-1; perhaps TRBD1 as D (6 bases). Germline CDR1 MNHNY, CDR2 SVGAGI (reference sequence). The CDR3 has 10 residues. CDR3 sequence reads: CASSYDRPIF. CDR3 coding DNA: TGTGCCAGCAGTTATGACAGGCCTATCTTT.

The sample holds one count of this clone. The rearrangement joins TRBV6-5 to TRBJ1-2; 7 nucleotides align to TRBD1. CDR3 size: 15 residues. V lost 3 bases to trimming and J lost 0 bases; unmatched junction nucleotides: 4. Looked up from germline, CDR1 is MNHEY and CDR2 is SVGAGI. Here the CDR3 DNA reads TGTGCCAGCAGTTATAGACAGGGAGCTAACTATGGCTACACCTTC. As protein: CASSYRQGANYGYTF.

V gene TRBV7-9 combines with J gene TRBJ1-3; D perhaps matches TRBD1 (6 bases). Trimming shortened V by 5 bases and J by 1 base, and 12 bases separated the two germline ends. CDR1 and CDR2 from the germline V gene are SEHNR and FQNEAQ (reference sequence). This CDR3 comprises 15 residues. The CDR3 loop is CASSPGTNSGNTIYF. CDR3 DNA: TGTGCCAGCAGCCCCGGGACAAATTCTGGAAACACCATATATTTT.

CDR3 bases: TGTGCCAGCAGCCCCCGAGGGTCCTACGAGCAGTACTTC. Amino acid sequence: CASSPRGSYEQYF. The rearrangement joins TRBV9 to TRBJ2-7, with TRBD2 as a possible D gene (5 bases). The CDR3 runs to 13 residues. Trimming removed 4 bases from V and 1 base from J, with 9 bases in between. In germline, CDR1 is SGDLS, CDR2 YYNGEE.

V gene TRBV9 combines with J gene TRBJ2-7; 9 bases are shared with TRBD1. There are 16 residues in the CDR3. V trimming: 3 bases; J trimming: 4 bases; junction bases outside the gene matches: 11. Germline V gene data show CDR1 as SGDLS and CDR2 as YYNGEE. The CDR3 nucleotides are TGTGCCAGCAGCGCCGGTACCGGGACAGGGTGGTACGAGCAGTACTTC. It yields the protein CASSAGTGTGWYEQYF.

The chain joins TRBV29-1 to TRBJ2-1, with 8 bases fitting TRBD2. The germline V gene has CDR1 SQVTM and CDR2 ANQGSEA. Trimming took 3 bases from V and 5 from J; bases not matched to a gene: 3. The CDR3 is made up of 13 amino acids. The CDR3 DNA sequence: TGCAGCGTTGATAGCGGGACTAACAATGAGCAGTTCTTC. Protein product: CSVDSGTNNEQFF.

This chain joins TRBV27 and TRBJ2-2; 10 positions match TRBD2. Germline CDR1 and CDR2: MNHEY and SMNVEV (reference sequence). The CDR3 is 16 residues long. With V trimmed by 3 bases and J by 6 bases, 7 bases remained unmatched. CDR3: CASSLSSGSFPGELFF. CDR3 sequence (DNA): TGTGCCAGCAGTTTGTCTAGCGGGAGTTTCCCCGGGGAGCTGTTTTTT.